This entry concerns a single T cell receptor (beta chain). Generated by immunoSEQ multiplex PCR, the TCRdb table keeps only in-frame clones and is missing some. The sample carries 250,000 or so clones, 82% recorded once. These data are taken from a study of blood T cell repertoires in COVID-19. Study background: Samples taken during acute and convalescent COVID-19 were collected in the United States, Italy and Spain. The cDNA or gDNA used as material had been derived from T cells, B-cell-depleted T cells, or PBMCs.

Germline V CDR1 and CDR2: SGHAT, FQDESV (reference sequence). The CDR3 has 16 amino acids. J gave up 5 bases and V 3 bases, and 6 bases lay outside the gene matches. Specimen: peripheral blood. The TCR sequence derives from a woman aged 70-85 years with acute or convalescent COVID-19. V is TRBV11-1 and J is TRBJ1-6; 8 bases line up with TRBD1. This chain's CDR3 is CASSLSGQGNNSPLHF. The CDR3 nucleotides are TGTGCCAGCAGCTTGTCCGGACAGGGCAATAATTCACCCCTCCACTTT.